This is a list of T cell receptor beta chains from one sample in a study of cytomegalovirus exposure and HLA in healthy donors. Sequenced by immunoSEQ multiplex PCR; TCRdb stores in-frame clones only, minus some. The sample lists 90,000 to 110,000 clones; under 90% were seen once. Sequenced sample: PBMCs. The source of these receptors is a young woman in good health and CMV-seronegative. CDR3s include the opening cysteine and the closing phenylalanine or tryptophan. Each record gives: CDR3 DNA, CDR3 protein, clone size, J gene, V gene, D gene. The D gene is left open where the match is weak. Clone size is given for some rows only: seen once, a few or many times, or a class if the clone is expanded.

cdr3_nt: TGTGCCATCAGTGATTGGGACAGGGACAAGAACACTGAAGCTTTCTTT; cdr3_aa: CAISDWDRDKNTEAFF; clone_size: .; j_call: TRBJ1-1; v_call: TRBV10-3; d_call: TRBD1
cdr3_nt: TGCGCCAGCAGCTTGGAGTCGGGTTTGAAGCAGTTCTTC; cdr3_aa: CASSLESGLKQFF; clone_size: .; j_call: TRBJ2-1; v_call: TRBV5-1; d_call: .
cdr3_nt: TGTGCCAGCAGCTTATTCCCCGTAGGGGACAGGGAACCTTCACCCCTCCACTTT; cdr3_aa: CASSLFPVGDREPSPLHF; clone_size: .; j_call: TRBJ1-6; v_call: TRBV7-3; d_call: TRBD1
cdr3_nt: TGTGCCAGCAGCGGACTAGCGGGAGTCGGCGGGGAGCTGTTTTTT; cdr3_aa: CASSGLAGVGGELFF; clone_size: .; j_call: TRBJ2-2; v_call: TRBV6-1; d_call: TRBD2
cdr3_nt: TGTGCCAGCAGCGTAAGGCGGGGGACAGGGGTAGAGACCCAGTACTTC; cdr3_aa: CASSVRRGTGVETQYF; clone_size: once; j_call: TRBJ2-5; v_call: TRBV9; d_call: TRBD1
cdr3_nt: TGTGCCAGCGGCGGAGGGGGGGTTTTCTACGAGCAGTACTTC; cdr3_aa: CASGGGGVFYEQYF; clone_size: once; j_call: TRBJ2-7; v_call: TRBV28; d_call: .
cdr3_nt: TGTGCCAGTCATGACAGGGGTTCCGGGGAGCTGTTTTTT; cdr3_aa: CASHDRGSGELFF; clone_size: few; j_call: TRBJ2-2; v_call: TRBV6-5; d_call: TRBD1
cdr3_nt: TGTGCCACCTCCTTAGAGCGGTTCACAGATACGCAGTATTTT; cdr3_aa: CATSLERFTDTQYF; clone_size: .; j_call: TRBJ2-3; v_call: TRBV19; d_call: .
cdr3_nt: TGCAGTGCTAGTTGGGGCGACGAGCAGTACTTC; cdr3_aa: CSASWGDEQYF; clone_size: few; j_call: TRBJ2-7; v_call: TRBV20-1; d_call: .
cdr3_nt: TGTGCCAGCAGCTTCTCAGGTGTCCAAGAGACCCAGTACTTC; cdr3_aa: CASSFSGVQETQYF; clone_size: .; j_call: TRBJ2-5; v_call: TRBV7-7; d_call: .
cdr3_nt: TGTGCCAGCAGCTTAGTATCTAGAGATACGCAGTATTTT; cdr3_aa: CASSLVSRDTQYF; clone_size: .; j_call: TRBJ2-3; v_call: TRBV7-3; d_call: .
cdr3_nt: TGTGCCAGCACGACAGGGTCTAGAGGAAACACCATATATTTT; cdr3_aa: CASTTGSRGNTIYF; clone_size: .; j_call: TRBJ1-3; v_call: TRBV28; d_call: TRBD1
cdr3_nt: TGTGCCAGCAAAAGGGGGGGACAAGAGACCCAGTACTTC; cdr3_aa: CASKRGGQETQYF; clone_size: .; j_call: TRBJ2-5; v_call: TRBV5-4; d_call: .
cdr3_nt: TGTGCCAGCAGCTTAGTCACAGGGGATGAGCAGTTCTTC; cdr3_aa: CASSLVTGDEQFF; clone_size: .; j_call: TRBJ2-1; v_call: TRBV11-2; d_call: TRBD1
cdr3_nt: TGCGCCAGCAGCTCGACGGACAGCAGCACTCAGCCCCAGCATTTT; cdr3_aa: CASSSTDSSTQPQHF; clone_size: .; j_call: TRBJ1-5; v_call: TRBV5-1; d_call: .
cdr3_nt: TGTGCCAGCACTCAGGGACTAGGGGTTGGGGAGCAGTACTTC; cdr3_aa: CASTQGLGVGEQYF; clone_size: .; j_call: TRBJ2-7; v_call: TRBV28; d_call: TRBD2
cdr3_nt: TGCAGCGTCTCCCTCCAGTCCTCCTACGAGCAGTACTTC; cdr3_aa: CSVSLQSSYEQYF; clone_size: .; j_call: TRBJ2-7; v_call: TRBV29-1; d_call: .
cdr3_nt: TGTGCCAGCAGCACTCAAAGCGGGCGCTCAAGGGCCTATGGCTACACCTTC; cdr3_aa: CASSTQSGRSRAYGYTF; clone_size: .; j_call: TRBJ1-2; v_call: TRBV9; d_call: .
cdr3_nt: TGTGCCAGCAGCTCGTCGAGCTCCTATAATTCACCCCTCCACTTT; cdr3_aa: CASSSSSSYNSPLHF; clone_size: few; j_call: TRBJ1-6; v_call: TRBV7-9; d_call: .
cdr3_nt: TGTGCCAGTAGTATAGAGCAACTAGCGGGAGTAGGGGAGCAGTACTTC; cdr3_aa: CASSIEQLAGVGEQYF; clone_size: .; j_call: TRBJ2-5; v_call: TRBV19; d_call: TRBD2
cdr3_nt: TGCGCCAGCAGCCCGGGACAGGGCCTGGGAGAGACCCAGTACTTC; cdr3_aa: CASSPGQGLGETQYF; clone_size: few; j_call: TRBJ2-5; v_call: TRBV5-1; d_call: TRBD1
cdr3_nt: TGTGCCACCCTCGAGCGAGGTAGCGGGGAGCTGTTTTTT; cdr3_aa: CATLERGSGELFF; clone_size: .; j_call: TRBJ2-2; v_call: TRBV15; d_call: .
cdr3_nt: TGTGCCAGCAGCCTCCCACCAGGGGTCAGAGATACGCAGTATTTT; cdr3_aa: CASSLPPGVRDTQYF; clone_size: .; j_call: TRBJ2-3; v_call: TRBV6-6; d_call: .
cdr3_nt: TGTGCCAGCAGCCCAGCGCAAGAGACCCAGTACTTC; cdr3_aa: CASSPAQETQYF; clone_size: few; j_call: TRBJ2-5; v_call: TRBV7-2; d_call: .
cdr3_nt: TGTGCCAGCTCCGAGGCCACGAACCCCTACAATGAGCAGTTCTTC; cdr3_aa: CASSEATNPYNEQFF; clone_size: few; j_call: TRBJ2-1; v_call: TRBV18; d_call: .
cdr3_nt: TGTGCCAGCAGTGAGGGAGTAGCCTCCTACAATGAGCAGTTCTTC; cdr3_aa: CASSEGVASYNEQFF; clone_size: .; j_call: TRBJ2-1; v_call: TRBV2; d_call: .
cdr3_nt: TGTGCCAGCAGCTTCGGGACACGCGGCTATGGCTACACCTTC; cdr3_aa: CASSFGTRGYGYTF; clone_size: .; j_call: TRBJ1-2; v_call: TRBV5-4; d_call: .
cdr3_nt: TGTGCCTGGAGTGCTTCAGGGGTAAGTCAGCCCCAGCATTTT; cdr3_aa: CAWSASGVSQPQHF; clone_size: .; j_call: TRBJ1-5; v_call: TRBV30; d_call: .
cdr3_nt: TGTGCCAGCAGTGACCCCGGGACAAACGTTTACGAGCAGTACTTC; cdr3_aa: CASSDPGTNVYEQYF; clone_size: .; j_call: TRBJ2-7; v_call: TRBV28; d_call: .
cdr3_nt: TGTGCCAGCAGCTTGGCTCCCTATGGCTACACCTTC; cdr3_aa: CASSLAPYGYTF; clone_size: .; j_call: TRBJ1-2; v_call: TRBV5-4; d_call: .
cdr3_nt: TGTGCCAGCAGCTTTTCACAGGGGGGGACCTACGAGCAGTACTTC; cdr3_aa: CASSFSQGGTYEQYF; clone_size: few; j_call: TRBJ2-7; v_call: TRBV7-9; d_call: .
cdr3_nt: TGTGCCAGCAGTCCACTTGGGCTCACTGAAGCTTTCTTT; cdr3_aa: CASSPLGLTEAFF; clone_size: .; j_call: TRBJ1-1; v_call: TRBV27; d_call: .
cdr3_nt: TGCGCCAGCAGTCAGGTGAAAGGGACAGCAAAGTTTTACGAGCAGTACTTC; cdr3_aa: CASSQVKGTAKFYEQYF; clone_size: once; j_call: TRBJ2-7; v_call: TRBV23-1; d_call: TRBD1
cdr3_nt: TGTGCCAGCAGCCCCGCCTCGGGGAGGGGGTGGGATGAGCAGTTCTTC; cdr3_aa: CASSPASGRGWDEQFF; clone_size: .; j_call: TRBJ2-1; v_call: TRBV11-3; d_call: .
cdr3_nt: TGTGCCAGCAGCGTAACACCCTCCTACGAGCAGTACTTC; cdr3_aa: CASSVTPSYEQYF; clone_size: once; j_call: TRBJ2-7; v_call: TRBV9; d_call: .
cdr3_nt: TGTGCCAGTAGTGGAGGAGCCCAACAAGACAATGAGCAGTTCTTC; cdr3_aa: CASSGGAQQDNEQFF; clone_size: .; j_call: TRBJ2-1; v_call: TRBV19; d_call: .
cdr3_nt: TGTGCCAGCAGCTTATTGGACAGGGGCTACGAGCAGTACTTC; cdr3_aa: CASSLLDRGYEQYF; clone_size: .; j_call: TRBJ2-7; v_call: TRBV11-2; d_call: TRBD1
cdr3_nt: TGTGCCAGCAGCCGAACTAGCGGGAGAACGACAGATACGCAGTATTTT; cdr3_aa: CASSRTSGRTTDTQYF; clone_size: .; j_call: TRBJ2-3; v_call: TRBV7-9; d_call: TRBD2
cdr3_nt: TGTGCCAGCCGATACAGCGGGATCAAAGAGACCCAGTACTTC; cdr3_aa: CASRYSGIKETQYF; clone_size: .; j_call: TRBJ2-5; v_call: TRBV28; d_call: TRBD2
cdr3_nt: TGCGCCAGCAGCCAAGCCATGGGGGGATATGGCTACACCTTC; cdr3_aa: CASSQAMGGYGYTF; clone_size: .; j_call: TRBJ1-2; v_call: TRBV4-3; d_call: .
cdr3_nt: TGCAGCGTTGACAGCCCCGGGACTGAAGCTTTCTTT; cdr3_aa: CSVDSPGTEAFF; clone_size: .; j_call: TRBJ1-1; v_call: TRBV29-1; d_call: .
cdr3_nt: TGTGCCAGCGCACCGCACCGACTTTACAATGAGCAGTTCTTC; cdr3_aa: CASAPHRLYNEQFF; clone_size: .; j_call: TRBJ2-1; v_call: TRBV27; d_call: .
cdr3_nt: TGTGCCAGCATCGGGGAGCGCTACGAGCAGTACTTC; cdr3_aa: CASIGERYEQYF; clone_size: .; j_call: TRBJ2-7; v_call: TRBV6-1; d_call: .
cdr3_nt: TGTGCCAGCAGCAGAATGGAGGCGGGAGGCCGAACCGGGGAGCTGTTTTTT; cdr3_aa: CASSRMEAGGRTGELFF; clone_size: .; j_call: TRBJ2-2; v_call: TRBV5-5; d_call: TRBD2
cdr3_nt: TGTGCCAGCAGCTCCGGGATTTCGAGCAATCAGCCCCAGCATTTT; cdr3_aa: CASSSGISSNQPQHF; clone_size: .; j_call: TRBJ1-5; v_call: TRBV9; d_call: .
cdr3_nt: TGTGCCAGCAGCTTAGCACAGAACACTGAAGCTTTCTTT; cdr3_aa: CASSLAQNTEAFF; clone_size: .; j_call: TRBJ1-1; v_call: TRBV7-9; d_call: .
cdr3_nt: TGTGCCAGTAGTATTTTCGCGGGACAGGTCAATGAAAAACTGTTTTTT; cdr3_aa: CASSIFAGQVNEKLFF; clone_size: .; j_call: TRBJ1-4; v_call: TRBV19; d_call: TRBD1